This entry lists 7 T cell receptor beta chains sequenced from one sample in a study of beta chain features in type 1 diabetes. Expressed TCRB transcripts were sequenced, since all the RNA that had been isolated was reverse transcribed. Only in-frame clones appear in the TCRdb table, and some are missing; sequencing was by immunoSEQ multiplex PCR. The sample yields 350,000 to 400,000 clones, roughly 16% seen once. The sequenced material came from naive CD4+ T cells from blood. Receptor source: a woman under 30 in good health.

The rearrangement links TRBV5-4 to TRBJ2-3; 7 bases agree with TRBD2. The CDR3 runs 15 residues. V shed 1 base, J shed 4 bases, and the junction held 6 bases outside the gene matches. Germline values: CDR1 SGHNT, CDR2 YYREEE (reference sequence). CDR3 residues: CASSLRSRGADTQYF. Here the CDR3 DNA reads TGTGCCAGCAGCTTGCGGTCCCGGGGGGCAGATACGCAGTATTTT.

The J gene is TRBJ2-5, the V gene TRBV5-4; 11 bases fit TRBD2. The CDR3 is 16 amino acids. V trimming: 2 bases; J trimming: 1 base; junction bases outside the gene matches: 4. Germline V gene data show CDR1 as SGHNT and CDR2 as YYREEE (reference sequence). The chain's CDR3 is CASSLRLAGPQETQYF. In DNA form, the CDR3 reads TGTGCCAGCAGCTTACGACTAGCGGGACCCCAAGAGACCCAGTACTTC.

This clone was seen a handful of times. The CDR3 region is CASSIPLGGNIQYF. The CDR3 nucleotides read TGTGCCAGCAGTATTCCCCTTGGGGGGAACATTCAGTACTTC. This chain links TRBV28 with TRBJ2-4, with a tentative D call TRBD2 (6 bases). This CDR3 region has 14 residues. The germline CDR1 and CDR2 sequences are MDHEN and SYDVKM. V was pared by 5 bases and J by 7 bases, with 15 bases between. Filled out from reference TRBV28 and TRBJ2-4, the complete variable domain reads DVKVTQSSRYLVKRTGEKVFLECVQDMDHENMFWYRQDPGLGLRLIYFSYDVKMKEKGDIPEGYSVSREKKERFSLILESASTNQTSMYLCASSIPLGGNIQYFGAGTRLSVL.

The chain combines TRBV30 with TRBJ2-2; D is perhaps TRBD2 (6 bases). Trimming cost V 1 base and J 8 bases, with 8 bases left between them. Germline CDR1 GTSNPN, CDR2 SVGIG (reference sequence). The CDR3 is 12 amino acids. The CDR3 coding sequence is TGTGCCTGGAGTGCGGGGGTGGGGGAGCTGTTTTTT. It translates to CAWSAGVGELFF.

The chain joins TRBV4-3 to TRBJ2-2, with TRBD1 as a possible D gene (6 bases). With 3 bases removed from V and 7 bases from J, the gap between germline ends came to 9 bases. CDR3 size: 13 residues. The germline CDR1 and CDR2 sequences are LGHNA and YSLEER. The CDR3 DNA reads TGCGCCAGCAGCCAGCAGGGGATCGGGGAGCTGTTTTTT. Translated: CASSQQGIGELFF.

The chain is built from TRBV28 and TRBJ1-1, with 8 bases that match TRBD1. The V gene end was trimmed by 3 bases and the J gene end by 0 bases; junction bases not matched to a gene: 9. CDR1 and CDR2 (germline): MDHEN, SYDVKM. This CDR3 has 17 amino acids. DNA for the CDR3: TGTGCCAGCAGTTTGAGTAGACAGGGGCTAATGAACACTGAAGCTTTCTTT. It yields the protein CASSLSRQGLMNTEAFF.

The table lists this clone with a few counts. The chain joins TRBV29-1 to TRBJ2-3; tentatively, D is TRBD2 (6 bases). There are 17 residues in the CDR3. Germline V gives CDR1 SQVTM, CDR2 ANQGSEA. V lost 3 bases to trimming and J lost 0 bases, with 19 bases between them. CDR3 DNA sequence: TGCAGCGTTGAGGCCTCCACTCTAGCGCGAAGCACAGATACGCAGTATTTT. Its protein is CSVEASTLARSTDTQYF.